This T cell receptor beta chain was sequenced during a study of OX40 agonist ivuxolimab in advanced cancers. At the level of the study: Ivuxolimab is an agonistic anti-OX40 (CD134) antibody, and patients were treated with it. The group had a mean age of approximately 60 years, ranged from about 20 to 79, and was 82.7% male. Study-wide results and caveats: Clonal expansion among partial responders at 0.1-3.0 mg/kg ranked near the lowest.

Sequenced by immunoSEQ multiplex PCR; TCRdb stores in-frame clones only, minus some. The data contain roughly 100,000 clones, 90% of them singletons. Germline CDR1 reads SGHTA; CDR2 reads FQGNSA. V shed 1 base and J shed 4 bases, with 8 bases lying between them. The CDR3 has 13 residues. A remark on this clone: Its antigen is unknown.

The clonotype was recovered from an adult with an advanced solid tumor such as melanoma, head and neck, liver or kidney cancer. This specimen was CD4+ or CD8+ T cells sorted from blood, taken in a trial of the OX40 agonist ivuxolimab. This rearrangement joins TRBV7-2 to TRBJ2-7; D gene uncertain. This CDR3 is CASSLEARYEQYF. Written as DNA, the CDR3 is TGTGCCAGCAGCTTAGAGGCTAGATACGAGCAGTACTTC.